This T cell receptor beta chain was profiled in a study of blood T cell repertoires in COVID-19. Study-level background: The study drew acute and convalescent COVID-19 samples from the United States, Italy and Spain.

This clone was seen only a few times. Produced via immunoSEQ multiplex PCR; TCRdb's table is partial and in-frame only. Of some 220,000 clones listed, 60% to 85% were seen once; the top ten hold around 7.3%. The V gene's germline CDR1 is LNHDA and CDR2 SQIVND (reference sequence). The CDR3 runs 14 residues. Trimming left V 8 bases short and J 3 bases short, with 14 bases between. The chain couples TRBV19 to TRBJ2-1; no definite D call. Sequencing was done on a sample of peripheral blood. The TCR sequence derives from a woman between 65 and 79 years old with acute or convalescent COVID-19. CDR3 DNA: TGTGCCAGTTCGTTGTACATACGCTACAATGAGCAGTTCTTC. Amino acid sequence: CASSLYIRYNEQFF. The full variable domain, in which reference TRBV19 and TRBJ2-1 provide the parts outside the CDR3, is DGGITQSPKYLFRKEGQNVTLSCEQNLNHDAMYWYRQDPGQGLRLIYYSQIVNDFQKGDIAEGYSVSREKKESFPLTVTSAQKNPTAFYLCASSLYIRYNEQFFGPGTRLTVL.